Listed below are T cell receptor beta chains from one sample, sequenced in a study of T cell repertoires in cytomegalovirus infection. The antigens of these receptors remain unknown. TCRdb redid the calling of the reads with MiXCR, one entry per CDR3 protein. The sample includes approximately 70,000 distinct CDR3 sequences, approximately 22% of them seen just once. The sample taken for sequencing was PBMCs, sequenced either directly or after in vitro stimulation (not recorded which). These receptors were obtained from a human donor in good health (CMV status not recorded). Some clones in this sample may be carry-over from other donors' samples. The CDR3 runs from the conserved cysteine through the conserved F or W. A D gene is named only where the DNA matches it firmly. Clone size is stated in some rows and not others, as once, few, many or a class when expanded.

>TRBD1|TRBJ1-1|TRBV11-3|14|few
TGTGCCAGCAGCTCTGGGACAGATAACACTGAAGCTTTCTTT
CASSSGTDNTEAFF
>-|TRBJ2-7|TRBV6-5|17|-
TGTGCCAGCAGTTACCAGACCGCGGGGGCAGCCAACTACGAGCAGTACTTC
CASSYQTAGAANYEQYF
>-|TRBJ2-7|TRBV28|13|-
TGTGCCAGCAGCTCCCGGGATAACTACGAGCAGTACTTC
CASSSRDNYEQYF
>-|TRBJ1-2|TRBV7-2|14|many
TGTGCCAGCAGCCCCAGCGACAGGTTCTATGGCTACACCTTC
CASSPSDRFYGYTF
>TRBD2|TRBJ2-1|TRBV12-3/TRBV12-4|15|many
TGTGCCAGCACCTACCGGCTAGCGGCATACAATGAGCAGTTCTTC
CASTYRLAAYNEQFF
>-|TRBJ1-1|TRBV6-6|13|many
TGTGCCAGCAGTTACGAGGGGAACACTGAAGCTTTCTTT
CASSYEGNTEAFF
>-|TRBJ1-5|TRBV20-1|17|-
TGCAGTGCTAGAGAGGGGGGGATCACTTATAGCAATCAGCCCCAGCATTTT
CSAREGGITYSNQPQHF
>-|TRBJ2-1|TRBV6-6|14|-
TGTGCCAGCAGTGACCCCAGTAAATACAATGAGCAGTTCTTC
CASSDPSKYNEQFF
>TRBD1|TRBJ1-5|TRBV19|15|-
TGTGCCAGTAGTAAACAGGGGGTGTATGAGATTCCCCAGCATTTT
CASSKQGVYEIPQHF
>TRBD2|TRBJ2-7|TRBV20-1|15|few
TGCAGTGCTAGGTCCGGGACTAGCGGGAGCCTCGAGCAGTACTTC
CSARSGTSGSLEQYF
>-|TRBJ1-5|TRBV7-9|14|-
TGTGCCAGCAGCTTAGCAGGAGACAATCAGCCCCAGCATTTT
CASSLAGDNQPQHF
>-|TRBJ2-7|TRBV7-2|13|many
TGTGCCAGCAGCGCCCACAGGGTTTACGAGCAGTACTTC
CASSAHRVYEQYF
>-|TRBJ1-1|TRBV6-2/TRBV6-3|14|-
TGTGCCAGCAGTTACCGGGGGATCCCGACTGAAGCTTTCTTT
CASSYRGIPTEAFF
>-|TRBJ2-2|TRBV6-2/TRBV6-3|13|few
TGTGCCATCCGGGGTGCCAACACCGGGGAGCTGTTTTTT
CAIRGANTGELFF
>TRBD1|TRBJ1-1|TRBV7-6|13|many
TGTGCCAGCAGCTTAACTCGGACAGGTTACGTTTTCTTT
CASSLTRTGYVFF
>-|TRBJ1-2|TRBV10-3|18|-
TGTGCCATCAGTGAGTCGATGCCAGGACCCTTTTTGGACTATGGCTACACCTTC
CAISESMPGPFLDYGYTF
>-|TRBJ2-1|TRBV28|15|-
TGTGCCAGCAGTTTAAGACACGAAACCTACAATGAGCAGTTCTTC
CASSLRHETYNEQFF
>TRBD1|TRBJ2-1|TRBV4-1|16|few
TGCGCCAGCAGCACCCCTACAGGGGACTCCTACAATGAGCAGTTCTTC
CASSTPTGDSYNEQFF
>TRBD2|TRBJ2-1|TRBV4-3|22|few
TGCGCCAGCAGCCAAGGGCCTAGCCTAGGACTAGCGGATTCCACCTCCTACAATGAGCAGTTCTTC
CASSQGPSLGLADSTSYNEQFF
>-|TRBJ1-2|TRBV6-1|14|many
TGTGCCAGCACCCTAGGGACATCGGACTATGGCTACACCTTC
CASTLGTSDYGYTF
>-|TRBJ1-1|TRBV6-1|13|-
TGTGCCAGCAGACCCCCTGGGGACACTGAAGCTTTCTTT
CASRPPGDTEAFF
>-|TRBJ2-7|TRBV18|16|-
TGTGCCAGCTCGGGGCCGGCGCGGATATTCCTCCACGAGCAGTACTTC
CASSGPARIFLHEQYF
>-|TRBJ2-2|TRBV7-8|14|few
TGTGCCAGCAGCTTAGGCCCGGGAGCCGGGGAGCTGTTTTTT
CASSLGPGAGELFF
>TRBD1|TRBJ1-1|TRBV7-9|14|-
TGTGCCAGCCGCGGGACAGCCCGTGACACTGAAGCTTTCTTT
CASRGTARDTEAFF
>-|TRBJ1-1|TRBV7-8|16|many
TGTGCCAGCAGCCCTGCGGTGTCGAGGGAGGGGACTGAAGCTTTCTTT
CASSPAVSREGTEAFF
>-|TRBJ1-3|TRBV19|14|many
TGTGCCAGTAGTTCACGGGACTCTGGAAACACCATATATTTT
CASSSRDSGNTIYF
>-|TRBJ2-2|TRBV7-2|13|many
TGTGCCAGCAGCTTAGGAGGGACCGGGGAGCTGTTTTTT
CASSLGGTGELFF
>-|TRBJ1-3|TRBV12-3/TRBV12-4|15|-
TGTGCCAGCAGTCCAACCCAGGGTGGTGGAAACACCATATATTTT
CASSPTQGGGNTIYF
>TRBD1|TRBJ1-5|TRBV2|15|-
TGTGCCAGCAGTGAAGATACAGGGGGAAATCAGCCCCAGCATTTT
CASSEDTGGNQPQHF
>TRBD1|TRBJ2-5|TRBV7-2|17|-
TGTGCCAGCAGCTTAGTCAGGGGGCTAAAGTACCAAGAGACCCAGTACTTC
CASSLVRGLKYQETQYF
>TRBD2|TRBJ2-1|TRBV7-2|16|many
TGTGCCAGCAGCCCAAGCCTAGCGGGAGGGAGCAATGAGCAGTTCTTC
CASSPSLAGGSNEQFF
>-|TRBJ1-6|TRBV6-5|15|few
TGTGCCAGCAGTTTGGGACGGATCCATAATTCACCCCTCCACTTT
CASSLGRIHNSPLHF
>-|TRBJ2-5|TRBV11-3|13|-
TGTGCCAGCAGCCAAGGGTCCTGGGAGACCCAGTACTTC
CASSQGSWETQYF
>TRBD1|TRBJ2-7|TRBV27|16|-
TGTGCCAGCAGCCTATCAGGGACAGGGATCTCCTACGAGCAGTACTTC
CASSLSGTGISYEQYF
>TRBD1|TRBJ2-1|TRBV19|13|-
TGTGCCAGTAGACCTACAGGGGACAATGAGCAGTTCTTC
CASRPTGDNEQFF
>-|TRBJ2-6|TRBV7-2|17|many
TGTGCCAGCAGCGCACCAGGGCAATTCTCTGGGGCCAACGTCCTGACTTTC
CASSAPGQFSGANVLTF
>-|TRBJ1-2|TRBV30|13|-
TGTGCCACACCCGGGCTCAATGAGGCGGGCTACACCTTC
CATPGLNEAGYTF
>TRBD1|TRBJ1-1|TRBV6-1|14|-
TGTGCCAGCAGACTAGACAGGGGGCAAACTGAAGCTTTCTTT
CASRLDRGQTEAFF
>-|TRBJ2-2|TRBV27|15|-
TGTGCCAGCAGTTCTCAGGGCCTGAGCACCGGGGAGCTGTTTTTT
CASSSQGLSTGELFF